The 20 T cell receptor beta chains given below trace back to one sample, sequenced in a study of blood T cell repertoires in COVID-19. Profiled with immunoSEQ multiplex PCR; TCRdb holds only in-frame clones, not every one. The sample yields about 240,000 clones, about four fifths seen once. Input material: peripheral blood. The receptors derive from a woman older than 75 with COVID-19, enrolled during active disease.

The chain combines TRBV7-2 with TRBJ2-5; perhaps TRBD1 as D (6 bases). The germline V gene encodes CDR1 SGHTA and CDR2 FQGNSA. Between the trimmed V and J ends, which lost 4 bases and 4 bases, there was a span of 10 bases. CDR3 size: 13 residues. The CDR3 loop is CASSSHRAETQYF. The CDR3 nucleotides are TGTGCCAGCAGCTCCCACAGGGCAGAGACCCAGTACTTC.

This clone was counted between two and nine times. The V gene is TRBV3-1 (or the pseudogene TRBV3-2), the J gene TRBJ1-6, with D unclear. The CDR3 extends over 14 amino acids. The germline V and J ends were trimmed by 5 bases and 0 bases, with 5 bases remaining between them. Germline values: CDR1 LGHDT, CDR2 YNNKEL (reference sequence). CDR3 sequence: CASSFSSYNSPLHF. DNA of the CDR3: TGTGCCAGCAGCTTCAGCTCCTATAATTCACCCCTCCACTTT.

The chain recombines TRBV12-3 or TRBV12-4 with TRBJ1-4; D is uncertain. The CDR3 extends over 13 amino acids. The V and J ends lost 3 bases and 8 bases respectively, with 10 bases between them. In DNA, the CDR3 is TGTGCCAGCAGTTTTAGCCTGCTCGAAAAACTGTTTTTT. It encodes CASSFSLLEKLFF.

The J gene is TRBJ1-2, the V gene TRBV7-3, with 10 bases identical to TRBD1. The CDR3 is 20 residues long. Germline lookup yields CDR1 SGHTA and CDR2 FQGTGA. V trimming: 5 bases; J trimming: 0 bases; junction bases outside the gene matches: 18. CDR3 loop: CASSLTGTGDKEGANYGYTF. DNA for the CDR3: TGTGCCAGCAGCCTCACCGGGACAGGGGATAAGGAAGGGGCTAACTATGGCTACACCTTC. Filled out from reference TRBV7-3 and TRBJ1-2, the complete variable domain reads GAGVSQTPSNKVTEKGKYVELRCDPISGHTALYWYRQSLGQGPEFLIYFQGTGAADDSGLPNDRFFAVRPEGSVSTLKIQRTERGDSAVYLCASSLTGTGDKEGANYGYTFGSGTRLTVV.

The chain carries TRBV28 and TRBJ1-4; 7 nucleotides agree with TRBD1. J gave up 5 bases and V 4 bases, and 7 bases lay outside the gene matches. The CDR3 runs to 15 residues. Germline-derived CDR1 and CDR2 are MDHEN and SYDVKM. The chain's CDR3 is CASSYTGAGNEKLFF. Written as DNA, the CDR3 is TGTGCCAGCAGTTACACAGGGGCGGGAAATGAAAAACTGTTTTTT.

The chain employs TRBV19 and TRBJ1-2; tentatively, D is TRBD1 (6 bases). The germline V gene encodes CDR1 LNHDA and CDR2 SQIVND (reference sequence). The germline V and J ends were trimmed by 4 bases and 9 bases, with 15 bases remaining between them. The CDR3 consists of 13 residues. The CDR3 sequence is CASSSRGRVRYTF. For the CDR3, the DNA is TGTGCCAGTAGTAGCAGGGGCCGGGTGCGCTACACCTTC.

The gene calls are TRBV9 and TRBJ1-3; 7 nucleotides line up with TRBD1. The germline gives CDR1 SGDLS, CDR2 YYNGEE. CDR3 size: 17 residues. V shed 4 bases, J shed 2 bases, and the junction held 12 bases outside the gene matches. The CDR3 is CASSLTPGQIPGNTIYF. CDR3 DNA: TGTGCCAGCAGCTTAACGCCGGGACAGATCCCTGGAAACACCATATATTTT.

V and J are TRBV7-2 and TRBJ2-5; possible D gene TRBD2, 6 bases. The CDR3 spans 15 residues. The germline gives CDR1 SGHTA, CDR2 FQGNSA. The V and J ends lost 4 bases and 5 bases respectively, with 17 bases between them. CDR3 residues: CASSWDGAGRETQYF. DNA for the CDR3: TGTGCCAGCAGCTGGGACGGAGCGGGCCGGGAGACCCAGTACTTC.

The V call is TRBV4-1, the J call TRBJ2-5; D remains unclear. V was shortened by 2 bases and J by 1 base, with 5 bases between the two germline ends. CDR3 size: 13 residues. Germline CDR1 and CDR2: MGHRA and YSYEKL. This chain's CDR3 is CASSQLVQETQYF. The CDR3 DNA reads TGCGCCAGCAGCCAACTAGTCCAAGAGACCCAGTACTTC.

The CDR3 DNA is TGTGCAAGTCGACCCAAGCTTCTCTCCGGCACAGATACGCAGTATTTT. Its translation is CASRPKLLSGTDTQYF. The V gene is TRBV12-2, the J gene TRBJ2-3; TRBD2, the table's D call, was not compared with the DNA. TRBV12-2 is deemed a pseudogene. This CDR3 has 16 amino acids.

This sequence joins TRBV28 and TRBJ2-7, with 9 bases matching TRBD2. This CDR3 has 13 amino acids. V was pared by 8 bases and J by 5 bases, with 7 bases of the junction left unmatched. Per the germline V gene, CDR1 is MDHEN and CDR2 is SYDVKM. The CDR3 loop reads CASSEVAGDEQYF. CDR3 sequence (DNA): TGTGCCAGCTCCGAAGTAGCGGGAGACGAGCAGTACTTC.

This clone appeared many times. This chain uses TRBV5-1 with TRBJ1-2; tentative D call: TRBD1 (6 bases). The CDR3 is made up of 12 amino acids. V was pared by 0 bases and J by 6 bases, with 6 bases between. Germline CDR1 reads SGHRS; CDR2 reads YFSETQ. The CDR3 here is CASSLDRDGYTF. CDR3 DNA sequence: TGCGCCAGCAGCTTGGACAGGGATGGCTACACCTTC.

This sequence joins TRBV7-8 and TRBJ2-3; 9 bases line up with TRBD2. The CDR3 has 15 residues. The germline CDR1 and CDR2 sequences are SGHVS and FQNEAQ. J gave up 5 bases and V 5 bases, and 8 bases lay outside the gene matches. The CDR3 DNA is TGTGCCAGCAGCCCCTGGGGACTAGCTATAGATACGCAGTATTTT. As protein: CASSPWGLAIDTQYF.

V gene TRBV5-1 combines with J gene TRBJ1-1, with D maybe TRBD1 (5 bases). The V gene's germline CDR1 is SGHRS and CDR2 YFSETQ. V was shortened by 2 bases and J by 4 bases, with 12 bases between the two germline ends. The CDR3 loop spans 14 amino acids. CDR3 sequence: CASSFGPGGTEAFF. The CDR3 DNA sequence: TGCGCCAGCAGCTTCGGCCCGGGGGGCACTGAAGCTTTCTTT.

CDR3 protein: CASSWTDSGNTIYF. The CDR3 DNA is TGCGCCTCTTCATGGACAGACTCTGGAAACACCATATATTTT. The V call is TRBV4-1, the J call TRBJ1-3, with D possibly being TRBD1 (6 bases). Trimming took 11 bases from V and 0 from J, leaving 14 bases between them. This CDR3 spans 14 amino acids. The germline CDR1 and CDR2 sequences are MGHRA and YSYEKL.

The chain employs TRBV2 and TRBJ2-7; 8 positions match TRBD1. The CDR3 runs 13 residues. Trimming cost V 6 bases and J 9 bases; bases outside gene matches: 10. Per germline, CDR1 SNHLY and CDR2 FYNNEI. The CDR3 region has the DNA TGTGCCAGCAGACGTACAGGGGGAGGTTCGCAGTACTTC. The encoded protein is CASRRTGGGSQYF.

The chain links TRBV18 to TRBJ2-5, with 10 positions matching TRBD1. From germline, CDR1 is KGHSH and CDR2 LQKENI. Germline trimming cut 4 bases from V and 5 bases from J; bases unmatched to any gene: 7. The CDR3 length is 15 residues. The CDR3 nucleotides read TGTGCCAGCTCACAGATGGGACAGGGGATGGAGACCCAGTACTTC. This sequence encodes CASSQMGQGMETQYF.

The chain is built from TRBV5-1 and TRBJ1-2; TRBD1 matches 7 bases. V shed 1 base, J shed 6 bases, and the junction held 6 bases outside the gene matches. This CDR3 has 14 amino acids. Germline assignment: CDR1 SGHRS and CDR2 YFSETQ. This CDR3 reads CASSLFEGAHGYTF. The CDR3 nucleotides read TGCGCCAGCAGCTTGTTTGAGGGGGCGCATGGCTACACCTTC.

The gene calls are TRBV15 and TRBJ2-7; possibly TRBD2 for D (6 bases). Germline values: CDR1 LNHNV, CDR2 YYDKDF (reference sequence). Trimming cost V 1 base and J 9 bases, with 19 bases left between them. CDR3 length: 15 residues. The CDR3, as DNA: TGTGCCACCAGCAGAGTAGCGGCAGGGTCCGAGCGGCAGTACTTC. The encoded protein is CATSRVAAGSERQYF. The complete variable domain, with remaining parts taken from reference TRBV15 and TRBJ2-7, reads DAMVIQNPRYQVTQFGKPVTLSCSQTLNHNVMYWYQQKSSQAPKLLFHYYDKDFNNEADTPDNFQSRRPNTSFCFLDIRSPGLGDTAMYLCATSRVAAGSERQYFGPGTRLTVT.

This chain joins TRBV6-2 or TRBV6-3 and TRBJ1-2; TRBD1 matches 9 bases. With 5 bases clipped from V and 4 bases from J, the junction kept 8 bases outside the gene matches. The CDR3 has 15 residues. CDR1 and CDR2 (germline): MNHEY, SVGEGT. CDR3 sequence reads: CASSLPGQGFYGYTF. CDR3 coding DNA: TGTGCCAGCAGTCTCCCGGGACAGGGATTCTATGGCTACACCTTC.